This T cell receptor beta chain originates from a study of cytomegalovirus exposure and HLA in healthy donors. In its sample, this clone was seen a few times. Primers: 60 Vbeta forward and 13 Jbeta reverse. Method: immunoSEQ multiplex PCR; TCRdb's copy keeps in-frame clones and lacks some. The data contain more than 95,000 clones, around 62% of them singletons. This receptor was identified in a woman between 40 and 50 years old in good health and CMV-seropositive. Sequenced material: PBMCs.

The DNA of the CDR3 is TGTGCCAGCAGTGAAAACGGCAGGGGGTTAGAAAAACTGTTTTTT. Translated: CASSENGRGLEKLFF. The chain employs TRBV2 and TRBJ1-4; TRBD1 agrees at 7 bases. CDR3 length equals 15 residues. Trimming at V came to 2 bases and at J to 8 bases, leaving 8 bases not matched to a gene. Germline CDR1 SNHLY, CDR2 FYNNEI.